This T cell receptor (beta chain) was obtained from a study of cytomegalovirus exposure and HLA in healthy donors. Study findings and constraints: Later genetic work tied a missense DCLRE1C variant to beta-chain V and J trimming.

The CDR3 covers 13 residues. The V gene end was trimmed by 8 bases and the J gene end by 6 bases; junction bases not matched to a gene: 6. Germline loops: CDR1 MNHNS, CDR2 SASEGT. On this clone: Its antigen is unidentified.

The PCR had 60 Vbeta and 13 Jbeta primers. In the source study's methods: Later, some 79 million unique TCR beta chains were counted in an analysis, and approximately 10 million of them were shared. Only in-frame clones appear in the TCRdb table, and some are missing; sequencing was by immunoSEQ multiplex PCR. The V and J calls and clone size come from that table; D and trimming were worked out from the DNA. The sample has 85,000 to 120,000 clones; 75% to 80% are singletons. The source of this sequence is a male donor in good health and CMV-seropositive. The J gene is TRBJ2-5, the V gene TRBV6-1; 10 positions agree with TRBD2. Sequencing was performed on PBMCs. For the CDR3, the DNA is TGTGCCAGCCCAGCGGGAGGGGTGCAGACCCAGTACTTC. Translated: CASPAGGVQTQYF.